This T cell receptor beta chain was retrieved from a study of T cell responses to AZD1222 COVID-19 vaccine. Notes on the study in general: Spike-wide vaccine-associated CD4 TCRs dominated at 160-218 and 743-854.

There are 15 residues in the CDR3. Germline loops: CDR1 MGHDK, CDR2 SYGVNS. The J segment lost 2 bases and the V segment lost 4 bases, leaving 5 bases of the junction unmatched. A remark on this clone: Antigen unknown.

The method was immunoSEQ multiplex PCR; TCRdb's version includes in-frame clones alone and lacks a portion of them. The sample has tens of thousands of clones, 87% seen once. This clonotype originated in an adult who received the AZD1222 COVID-19 vaccine. The rearrangement joins TRBV25-1 to TRBJ2-7; 10 nucleotides match TRBD1. The source material was peripheral blood, sampled 28 days after the second AZD1222 dose. CDR3 sequence (DNA): TGTGCCAGCAGTGTCGACAGGGGGCTCCCCTACGAGCAGTACTTC. This codes for CASSVDRGLPYEQYF.